The 5 T cell receptor beta chains presented below share a single source sample, sequenced in a study of T cell changes during pregnancy in multiple sclerosis. The assay was immunoSEQ multiplex PCR, and TCRdb's table has in-frame clones only and misses some. This sample has some 47,000 clones, with approximately 96% found just once. This specimen consisted of peripheral blood, obtained in the second trimester of pregnancy. The receptors shown here come from a female donor with multiple sclerosis, enrolled in a pregnancy study.

The chain has TRBV4-3 and TRBJ2-7; TRBD1 agrees at 11 bases. V shed 3 bases, J shed 2 bases, and the junction held 0 bases outside the gene matches. Germline values: CDR1 LGHNA, CDR2 YSLEER. CDR3 length equals 14 residues. DNA for the CDR3: TGCGCCAGCAGCCAGGGACAGGGGGCCTACGAGCAGTACTTC. This sequence encodes CASSQGQGAYEQYF.

The chain recombines TRBV7-9 with TRBJ2-1; D is possibly TRBD1 (5 bases). V shed 4 bases and J shed 3 bases, with 10 bases lying between them. CDR1 is SEHNR, CDR2 FQNEAQ, per germline (reference sequence). The CDR3 contains 14 residues. The CDR3 DNA follows: TGTGCCAGCAGCTCCAGGGCGGTCTACAATGAGCAGTTCTTC. Amino acids: CASSSRAVYNEQFF.

The rearrangement links TRBV5-1 to TRBJ2-2; D not resolved. Trimming removed 4 bases at V and 0 bases at J, with 7 bases between. The germline gives CDR1 SGHRS, CDR2 YFSETQ. The CDR3 extends over 14 amino acids. CDR3 DNA: TGCGCCAGCAGCGAGGCGACGAACACCGGGGAGCTGTTTTTT. This codes for CASSEATNTGELFF.

The chain links TRBV6-5 to TRBJ2-2; D may be TRBD1 (5 bases). V lost 7 bases and J lost 5, with 17 bases in between. Per germline, CDR1 MNHEY and CDR2 SVGAGI. The CDR3 has 15 residues. DNA of the CDR3: TGTGCCAGCACCCACCAGGGAAGTCGAACCGGGGAGCTGTTTTTT. Encoded protein: CASTHQGSRTGELFF.

J is TRBJ2-7 and V is TRBV29-1, with D maybe TRBD1 (6 bases). The germline V and J ends were trimmed by 6 bases and 1 base, with 7 bases remaining between them. Germline V gene data show CDR1 as SQVTM and CDR2 as ANQGSEA. The CDR3 has 11 residues. For the CDR3, the DNA is TGCAGCGTCGGACAGTCCTACGAGCAGTACTTC. This codes for CSVGQSYEQYF.